This T cell receptor beta chain was retrieved from a study of T cells after yellow fever vaccination. Study-level findings and limits: After the booster, approximately 96% of CD4 and approximately 90% of CD8 primary-response clones were re-detected. A weaker but faster secondary response was observed, peaking on day 5 versus 15.

The V gene end was trimmed by 2 bases and the J gene end by 1 base; junction bases not matched to a gene: 11. The CDR3 runs 18 residues. Germline-derived CDR1 and CDR2 are SGHTA and FQGTGA. Production of TCR cDNA was by 5'RACE template switching, which also added a universal primer site and UMIs. TCRdb itself ran the 5' RACE reads through MiXCR, one entry per CDR3 protein. This sample yields approximately 510,000 distinct CDR3 sequences, of which less than 25% are seen a single time; about a sixth belongs to the top ten. This clonotype has only a few counts. Its target is not known. V is TRBV7-3 and J is TRBJ2-5; 9 bases are a match to TRBD2. The sequence derives from a man aged 18 to 35 who received the YFV17D yellow fever vaccine. Sample: PBMCs, taken around 3 weeks after the first yellow fever vaccination. The CDR3 coding sequence is TGTGCCAGCAGCTTAGGACTGAGTAGCGGGGGCCCCCAAGAGACCCAGTACTTC. Protein sequence: CASSLGLSSGGPQETQYF.